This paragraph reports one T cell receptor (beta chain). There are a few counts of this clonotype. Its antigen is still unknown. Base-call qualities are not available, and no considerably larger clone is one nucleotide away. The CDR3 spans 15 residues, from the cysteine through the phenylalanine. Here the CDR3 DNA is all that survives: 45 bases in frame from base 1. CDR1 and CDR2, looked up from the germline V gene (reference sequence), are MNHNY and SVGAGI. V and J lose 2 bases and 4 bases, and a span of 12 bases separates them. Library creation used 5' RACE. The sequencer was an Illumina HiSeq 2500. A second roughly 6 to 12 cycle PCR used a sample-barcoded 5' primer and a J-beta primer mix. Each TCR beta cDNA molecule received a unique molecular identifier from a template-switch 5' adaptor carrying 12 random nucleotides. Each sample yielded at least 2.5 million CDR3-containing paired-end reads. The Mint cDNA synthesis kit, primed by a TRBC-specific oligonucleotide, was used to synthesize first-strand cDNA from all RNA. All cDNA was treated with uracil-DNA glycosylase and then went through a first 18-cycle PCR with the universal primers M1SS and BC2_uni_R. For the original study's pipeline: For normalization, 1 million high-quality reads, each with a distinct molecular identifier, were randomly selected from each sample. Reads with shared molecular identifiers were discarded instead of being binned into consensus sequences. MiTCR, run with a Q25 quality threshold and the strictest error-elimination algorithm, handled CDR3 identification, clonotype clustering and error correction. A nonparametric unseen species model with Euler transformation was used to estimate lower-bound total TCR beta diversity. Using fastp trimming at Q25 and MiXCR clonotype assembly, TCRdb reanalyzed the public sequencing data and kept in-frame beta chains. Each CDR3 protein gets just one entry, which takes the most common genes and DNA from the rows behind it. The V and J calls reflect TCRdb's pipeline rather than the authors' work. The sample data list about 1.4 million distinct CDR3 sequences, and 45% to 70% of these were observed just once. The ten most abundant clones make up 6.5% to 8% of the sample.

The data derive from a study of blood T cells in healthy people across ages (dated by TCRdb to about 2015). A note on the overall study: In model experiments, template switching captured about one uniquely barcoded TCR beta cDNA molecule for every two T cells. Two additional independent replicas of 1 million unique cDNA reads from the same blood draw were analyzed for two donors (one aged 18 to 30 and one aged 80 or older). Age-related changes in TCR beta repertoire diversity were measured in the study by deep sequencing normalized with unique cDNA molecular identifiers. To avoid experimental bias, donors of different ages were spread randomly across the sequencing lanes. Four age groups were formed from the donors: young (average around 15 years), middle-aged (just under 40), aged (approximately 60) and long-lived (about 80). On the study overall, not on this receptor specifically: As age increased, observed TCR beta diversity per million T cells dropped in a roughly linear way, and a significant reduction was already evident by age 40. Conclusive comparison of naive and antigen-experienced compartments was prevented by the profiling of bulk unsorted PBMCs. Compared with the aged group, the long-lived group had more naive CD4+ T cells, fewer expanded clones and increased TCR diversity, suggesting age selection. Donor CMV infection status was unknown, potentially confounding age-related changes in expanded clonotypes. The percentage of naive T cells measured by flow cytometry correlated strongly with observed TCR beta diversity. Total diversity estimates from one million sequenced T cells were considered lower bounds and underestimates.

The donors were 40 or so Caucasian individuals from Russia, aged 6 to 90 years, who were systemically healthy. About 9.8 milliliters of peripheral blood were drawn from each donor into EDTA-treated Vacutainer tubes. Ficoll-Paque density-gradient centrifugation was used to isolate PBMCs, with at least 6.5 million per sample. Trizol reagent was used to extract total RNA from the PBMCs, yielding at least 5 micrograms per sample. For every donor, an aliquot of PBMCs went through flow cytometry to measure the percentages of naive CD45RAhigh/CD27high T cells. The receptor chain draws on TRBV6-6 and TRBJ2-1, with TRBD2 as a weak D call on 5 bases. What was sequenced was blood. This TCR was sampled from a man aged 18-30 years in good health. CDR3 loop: CASSYAQRLYNEQFF. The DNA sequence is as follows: TGTGCCAGCAGTTACGCCCAGCGGTTATACAATGAGCAGTTCTTC.